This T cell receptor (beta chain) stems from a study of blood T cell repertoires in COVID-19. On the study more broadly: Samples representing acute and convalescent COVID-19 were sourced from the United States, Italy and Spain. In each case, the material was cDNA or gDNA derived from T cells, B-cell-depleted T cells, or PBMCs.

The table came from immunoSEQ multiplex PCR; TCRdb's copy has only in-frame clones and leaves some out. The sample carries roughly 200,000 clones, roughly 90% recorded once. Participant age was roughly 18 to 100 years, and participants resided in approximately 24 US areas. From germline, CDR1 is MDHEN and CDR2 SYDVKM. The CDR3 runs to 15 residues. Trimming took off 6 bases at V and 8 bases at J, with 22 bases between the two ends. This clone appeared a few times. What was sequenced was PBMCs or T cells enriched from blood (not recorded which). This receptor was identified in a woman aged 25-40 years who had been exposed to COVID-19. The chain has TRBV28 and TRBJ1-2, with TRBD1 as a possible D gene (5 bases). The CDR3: CASRRTAGLDVGYTF. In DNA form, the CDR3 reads TGTGCCAGCAGGCGGACCGCAGGGCTGGATGTAGGCTACACCTTC.